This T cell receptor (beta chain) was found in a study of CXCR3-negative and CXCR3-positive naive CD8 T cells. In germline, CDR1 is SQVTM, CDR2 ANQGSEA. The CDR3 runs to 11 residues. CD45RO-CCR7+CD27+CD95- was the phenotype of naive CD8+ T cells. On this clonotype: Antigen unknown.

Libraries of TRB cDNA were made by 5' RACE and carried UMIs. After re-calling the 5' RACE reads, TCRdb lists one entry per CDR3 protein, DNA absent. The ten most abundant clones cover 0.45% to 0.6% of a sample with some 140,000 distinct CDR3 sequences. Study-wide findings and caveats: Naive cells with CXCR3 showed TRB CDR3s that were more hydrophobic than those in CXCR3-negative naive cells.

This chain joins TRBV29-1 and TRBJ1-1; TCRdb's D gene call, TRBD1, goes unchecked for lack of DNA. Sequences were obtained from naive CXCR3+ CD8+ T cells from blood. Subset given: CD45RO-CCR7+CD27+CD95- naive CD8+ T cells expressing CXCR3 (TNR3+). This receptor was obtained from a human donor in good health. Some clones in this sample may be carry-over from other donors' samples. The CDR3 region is CSAGADRGAFF.